This T cell receptor (beta chain) is from a study of shared clonotypes between healthy human individuals (dated by TCRdb to 2018 to 2021). Concerning the study at large: The cohort included a few men and two women between 18 and 49 years of age. For each donor, CD4 naive and CD4 memory were each given three plates, CD8 naive was given two plates, and CD8 memory was given one plate. To increase sequencing depth and limit assay-specific biases, different laboratories used diverse techniques to prepare libraries and sequence TCR repertoires. To estimate repertoire size and how much clonotypes are shared between individuals, the study performed deep sequencing of blood TCR repertoires from about five healthy adults. Each donor's leukapheresis produced roughly between roughly 0.85 and 10 billion PBMCs. Study-wide conclusions, independent of this receptor: Sampling was limited to blood, and TCR repertoires in tissue likely differ from TCR repertoires in blood. Because the study included only a small number of donors, the genetic and exposure-history diversity represented was limited. Compared with non-shared clonotypes, clonotypes shared by all four sorted-subset donors had higher generation probabilities. Based on pairwise subsampling, the degree of clonotype sharing among donors was expected to be affected by sequencing depth. Across several donors, roughly 5.4% of naive CD4, 3% to 4% of naive CD8, about 2.3% of memory CD4, and roughly 0.41% of memory CD8 clonotypes were shared. Rarefaction of sorted-subset datasets indicated incomplete sequencing despite the large sequencing depth. Estimated clonotype richness was generally larger for naive than for memory subsets.

CD8 naive samples were CD45RO-negative cells positively selected for CCR7, giving a CD45RA+CCR7+ population that excluded TemRA cells. The donors were healthy, HIV-negative adults who had no recently reported acute infections or vaccinations. All donors were Caucasian adults living in Nashville, Tennessee, USA. Blood was collected by leukapheresis, and PBMCs were isolated by Ficoll-Histopaque density gradient centrifugation and then cryopreserved in liquid nitrogen vapor phase. Analytical flow cytometry was used to check the purity and quantity of each magnetically sorted T cell population. Genomic DNA was isolated from every sorted fraction and measured by UV absorbance on a Nanodrop 2000c. Using the deep immunoSEQ assay, TCR CDR3 regions were amplified from genomic DNA by multiplex PCR. For each cell subset, the extracted genomic DNA was distributed evenly across all wells of several immunoSEQ 96-well plates, and each plate served as one replicate. For sorted subsets, roughly 200 ng of genomic DNA, equivalent to around 31,000 T cell genomes, went into each replicate PCR. Purified libraries were quantified with a Qubit 3.0 fluorometer, sized on a Bioanalyzer 2100, and re-quantified with the KAPA Library Quantification kit. A separate single-read 150-cycle Illumina NextSeq 550 flow cell was used to sequence each immunoSEQ 96-well plate. Turning to the authors' computational methods: Because the immunoSEQ output included only junctional sequences and no quality scores, the filtering could not be the same as the filtering used for full-length reads. To assign V/J genes and CDR3, sequences were annotated using PyIR, a Python wrapper for IgBLAST v1.9, with IMGT germline references. Reads were filtered out if the reads had weak V/J assignments (E-value above 1e-6), no CDR3, stop codons, out-of-frame junctions, or ambiguous translated residues. V3J clonotypes were defined as sequences sharing the same inferred V gene, J gene, and CDR3 amino acid sequence. Percentage overlap between repertoires was calculated by dividing the number of shared unique clonotypes by the size of the smaller repertoire. Repertoire richness was assessed with RTK rarefaction, the Chao1 estimator, and Recon v2.1 estimates of unobserved clonotypes. Generation probabilities were computed with OLGA for all TCRbeta clonotypes obtained by the gDNA method from several donors. In its TCRdb copy, this immuneACCESS table keeps in-frame sequences only and misses some clones. Where compared with another copy, unresolved V genes explain less than half of these, and the others have no known cause. D and trimming were read from the DNA, whereas the V and J calls and clone size are those reported in that table. The sample table lists about 2 million clones, about 95% of them with a count of one. The ten most abundant clones make up roughly 1% of the sample.

Between the V and J ends, shortened by 2 bases and 6 bases respectively, the junction contains 19 bases. From the germline V gene, CDR1 is LGHNA and CDR2 is YSLEER. From its cysteine to its phenylalanine, the CDR3 spans 17 amino acids. Just CDR3 DNA is preserved here, 51 bases in frame from base 1. A single count supports this clone. Its antigen has not been determined. Base-call qualities are not available, and no considerably larger clone is one nucleotide away. The sample comprised naive CD8+ T cells sorted from blood. This specimen's cell subset or site label, per the study, means: CD45RA+CCR7+. The receptor chain draws on TRBV4-3 and TRBJ2-2, and TRBD2 may be the D gene, going by 7 matching bases. The TCR originated in a man between 18 and 35 years old in good health. The bases are TGCGCCAGCAGCCAAAGATATATCGGGGGGCGCCCCGGGGAGCTGTTTTTT. Translation gives CASSQRYIGGRPGELFF.